Listed below are T cell receptor beta chains from one sample, sequenced in a study of T cells after yellow fever vaccination. TCRdb re-derived calls from the 5' RACE reads in MiXCR, one entry per CDR3 protein. The top ten clones hold approximately 20% of a sample with fewer than 350,000 distinct CDR3 sequences, around 4.5% of them seen once. This specimen consisted of PBMCs, obtained 15 days after the yellow fever booster vaccination. The source of these receptors is a man younger than 30 who received the YFV17D yellow fever vaccine. CDR3s include the opening cysteine and the closing phenylalanine or tryptophan. A D gene is named only where the DNA matches it firmly. Size values are once, few and many counts, or a class for expanded clones, and some rows have none.

j_call d_call v_call clone_size cdr3_length cdr3_aa cdr3_nt
TRBJ2-3 NA TRBV7-2 NA 14 CASSYGPNPDTQYF TGTGCCAGCAGCTATGGCCCGAACCCAGATACGCAGTATTTT
TRBJ1-6 NA TRBV4-1 NA 18 CASSQALKKSSYNSPLHF TGCGCCAGCAGCCAAGCACTAAAAAAAAGCTCCTATAATTCACCCCTCCACTTT
TRBJ1-2 TRBD1 TRBV7-2 many 14 CASSPGTDGGGYTF TGTGCCAGCAGCCCCGGGACAGATGGGGGCGGCTACACCTTC
TRBJ2-5 NA TRBV5-5 many 16 CASRPPLGGGSETQYF TGTGCCAGCAGACCCCCCTTAGGGGGCGGGAGCGAGACCCAGTACTTC
TRBJ2-3 NA TRBV10-3 NA 12 CAISEGRDTQYF TGTGCCATCAGTGAAGGCCGGGATACGCAGTATTTT
TRBJ2-2 NA TRBV30 few 15 CAWSRDRSKTGELFF TGTGCCTGGAGTCGGGATAGGTCGAAAACCGGGGAGCTGTTTTTT
TRBJ1-2 TRBD1 TRBV5-5 few 15 CASSLATGGQYGYTF TGTGCCAGCAGCTTGGCCACAGGGGGCCAATATGGCTACACCTTC
TRBJ2-7 NA TRBV6-5 many 12 CASRERRGEQYF TGTGCCAGCAGGGAGCGGCGGGGCGAGCAGTACTTC
TRBJ1-1 TRBD1 TRBV7-9 NA 15 CASSVRTGKDTEAFF TGTGCCAGCAGCGTAAGGACAGGGAAGGACACTGAAGCTTTCTTT
TRBJ1-3 NA TRBV7-6 many 14 CASSLSSGGLTIYF TGTGCCAGCAGCTTAAGTTCGGGGGGGCTCACCATATATTTT
TRBJ1-1 NA TRBV12-3/TRBV12-4 many 12 CASSHGNTEAFF TGTGCCAGCAGTCACGGGAACACTGAAGCTTTCTTT
TRBJ2-3 NA TRBV7-6 few 16 CASSPPPGMGTDTQYF TGTGCCAGCAGCCCCCCGCCCGGGATGGGCACAGATACGCAGTATTTT
TRBJ2-1 TRBD2 TRBV11-2 NA 15 CASSFVAGGLDEQFF TGTGCCAGCAGCTTTGTAGCGGGGGGATTGGATGAGCAGTTCTTC
TRBJ2-3 NA TRBV11-2 few 18 CASSLEGVGPARGNTQYF TGTGCCAGCAGCTTAGAAGGTGTCGGTCCGGCTAGGGGCAATACGCAGTATTTT
TRBJ2-3 NA TRBV7-2 many 13 CASSLGSSPTQYF TGTGCCAGCAGCCTGGGCTCATCCCCGACGCAGTATTTT
TRBJ2-2 TRBD2 TRBV20-1 many 16 CSATQRGVTGTGELFF TGCAGTGCTACCCAGCGGGGGGTTACGGGGACCGGGGAGCTGTTTTTT
TRBJ2-5 NA TRBV4-3 few 15 CASSQEGERAETQYF TGCGCCAGCAGCCAAGAGGGGGAAAGGGCGGAGACCCAGTACTTC
TRBJ1-4 NA TRBV10-3 NA 13 CAISESEDEKLFF TGTGCCATCAGTGAGTCGGAAGATGAAAAACTGTTTTTT
TRBJ1-3 NA TRBV27 many 14 CASSWTGSGNTIYF TGTGCCAGCAGTTGGACCGGGTCTGGAAACACCATATATTTT
TRBJ2-1 NA TRBV2 many 16 CASSGQDFPSYNEQFF TGTGCCAGCAGTGGTCAGGACTTCCCTTCCTACAATGAGCAGTTCTTC
TRBJ2-6 NA TRBV7-9 NA 15 CASSHQSSGANVLTF TGTGCCAGCAGCCACCAGTCCTCTGGGGCCAACGTCCTGACTTTC
TRBJ1-1 NA TRBV2 few 11 CASSRRETAFF TGTGCCAGCAGTCGACGGGAGACGGCTTTCTTT
TRBJ2-2 NA TRBV7-3 NA 15 CASSPTGAYTGELFF TGTGCCAGCAGTCCCACGGGGGCCTACACCGGGGAGCTGTTTTTT
TRBJ2-7 TRBD2 TRBV7-6 few 15 CASSFNLAGTYEQYF TGTGCCAGCAGCTTCAACTTAGCGGGGACCTACGAGCAGTACTTC
TRBJ2-5 NA TRBV20-1 NA 12 CSAMTGFETQYF TGCAGTGCCATGACGGGGTTCGAGACCCAGTACTTC
TRBJ2-3 NA TRBV7-3 many 15 CASSLIGGMLDTQYF TGTGCCAGCAGCTTAATCGGCGGGATGTTGGATACGCAGTATTTT
TRBJ2-7 TRBD2 TRBV18 many 17 CASSRTGLAGGSYEQYF TGTGCCAGCTCACGCACTGGGTTGGCGGGGGGCTCCTACGAGCAGTACTTC
TRBJ2-5 NA TRBV6-6 NA 12 CASTPYQETQYF TGTGCCAGCACCCCGTACCAAGAGACCCAGTACTTC
TRBJ1-1 NA TRBV4-1 many 14 CASSPSSWNTEAFF TGCGCCAGCAGCCCTTCATCATGGAACACTGAAGCTTTCTTT